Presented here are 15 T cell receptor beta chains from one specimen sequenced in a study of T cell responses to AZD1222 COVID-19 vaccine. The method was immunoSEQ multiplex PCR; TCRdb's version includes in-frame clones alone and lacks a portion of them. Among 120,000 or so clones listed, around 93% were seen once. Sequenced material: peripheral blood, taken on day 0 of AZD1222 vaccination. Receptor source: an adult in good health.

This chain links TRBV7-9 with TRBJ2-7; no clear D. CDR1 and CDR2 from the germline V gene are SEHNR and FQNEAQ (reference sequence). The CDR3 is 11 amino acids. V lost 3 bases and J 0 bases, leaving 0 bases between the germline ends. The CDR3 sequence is CASSFSYEQYF. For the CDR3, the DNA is TGTGCCAGCAGCTTCTCCTACGAGCAGTACTTC.

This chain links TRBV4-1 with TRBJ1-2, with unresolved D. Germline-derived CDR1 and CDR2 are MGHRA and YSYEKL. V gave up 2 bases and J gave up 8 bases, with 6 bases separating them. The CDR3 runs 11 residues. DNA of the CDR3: TGCGCCAGCAGCCAAAATTTAGGCTACACCTTC. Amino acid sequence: CASSQNLGYTF.

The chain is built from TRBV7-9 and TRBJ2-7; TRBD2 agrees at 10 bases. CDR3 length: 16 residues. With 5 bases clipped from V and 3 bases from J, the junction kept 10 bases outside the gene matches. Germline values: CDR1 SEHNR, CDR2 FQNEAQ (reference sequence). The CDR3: CASSDRFSGRYYEQYF. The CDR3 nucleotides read TGTGCCAGCAGCGATCGCTTTAGCGGGAGGTACTACGAGCAGTACTTC. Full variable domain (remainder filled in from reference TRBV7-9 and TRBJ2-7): DTGVSQNPRHKITKRGQNVTFRCDPISEHNRLYWYRQTLGQGPEFLTYFQNEAQLEKSRLLSDRFSAERPKGSFSTLEIQRTEQGDSAMYLCASSDRFSGRYYEQYFGPGTRLTVT.

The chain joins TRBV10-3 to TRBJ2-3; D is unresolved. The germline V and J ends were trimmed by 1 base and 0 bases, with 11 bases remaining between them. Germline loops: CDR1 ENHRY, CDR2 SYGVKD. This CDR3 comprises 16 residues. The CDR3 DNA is TGTGCCATCAGTGAGTTACAGCGAACTAGCACAGATACGCAGTATTTT. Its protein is CAISELQRTSTDTQYF.

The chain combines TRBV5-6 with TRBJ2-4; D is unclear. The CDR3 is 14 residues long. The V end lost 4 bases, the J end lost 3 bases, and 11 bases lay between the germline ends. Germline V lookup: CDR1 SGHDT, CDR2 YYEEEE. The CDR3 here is CASSPPSVKNIQYF. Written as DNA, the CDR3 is TGTGCCAGCAGCCCCCCCTCGGTCAAAAACATTCAGTACTTC. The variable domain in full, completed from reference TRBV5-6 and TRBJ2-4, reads DAGVTQSPTHLIKTRGQQVTLRCSPKSGHDTVSWYQQALGQGPQFIFQYYEEEERQRGNFPDRFSGHQFPNYSSELNVNALLLGDSALYLCASSPPSVKNIQYFGAGTRLSVL.

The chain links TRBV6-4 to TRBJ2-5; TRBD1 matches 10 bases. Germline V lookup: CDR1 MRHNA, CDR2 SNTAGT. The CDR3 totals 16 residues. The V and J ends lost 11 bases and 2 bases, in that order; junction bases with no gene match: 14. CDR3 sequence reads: CAVRRNRDRGQETQYF. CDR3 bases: TGTGCCGTCAGGAGAAACCGGGACAGGGGACAAGAGACCCAGTACTTC.

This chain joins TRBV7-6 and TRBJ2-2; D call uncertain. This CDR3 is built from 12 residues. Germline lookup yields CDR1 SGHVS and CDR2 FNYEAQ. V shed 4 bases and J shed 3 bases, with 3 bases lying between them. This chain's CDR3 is CASSYYTGELFF. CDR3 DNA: TGTGCCAGCAGCTATTACACCGGGGAGCTGTTTTTT.

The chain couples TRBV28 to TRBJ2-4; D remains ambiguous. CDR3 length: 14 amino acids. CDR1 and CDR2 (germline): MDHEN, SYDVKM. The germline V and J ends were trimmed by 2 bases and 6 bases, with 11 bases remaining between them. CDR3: CASSLALPVNIQYF. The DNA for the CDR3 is TGTGCCAGCAGTTTAGCCCTTCCCGTAAACATTCAGTACTTC.

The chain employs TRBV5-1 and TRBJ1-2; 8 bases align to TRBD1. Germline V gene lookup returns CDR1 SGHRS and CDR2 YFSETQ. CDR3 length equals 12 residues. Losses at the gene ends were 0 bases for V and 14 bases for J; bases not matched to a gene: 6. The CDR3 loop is CASSLGLDRVTF. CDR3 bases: TGCGCCAGCAGCTTGGGACTGGACAGGGTAACCTTC. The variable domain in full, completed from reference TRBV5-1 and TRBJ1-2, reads KAGVTQTPRYLIKTRGQQVTLSCSPISGHRSVSWYQQTPGQGLQFLFEYFSETQRNKGNFPGRFSGRQFSNSRSEMNVSTLELGDSALYLCASSLGLDRVTFGSGTRLTVV.

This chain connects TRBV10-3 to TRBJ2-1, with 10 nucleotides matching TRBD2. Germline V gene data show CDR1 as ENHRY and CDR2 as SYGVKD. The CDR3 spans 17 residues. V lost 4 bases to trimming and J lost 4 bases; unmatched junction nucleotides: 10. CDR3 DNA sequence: TGTGCCATCAGTGGCGGGGGGGCTAGCGGGAGATACAATGAGCAGTTCTTC. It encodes CAISGGGASGRYNEQFF.

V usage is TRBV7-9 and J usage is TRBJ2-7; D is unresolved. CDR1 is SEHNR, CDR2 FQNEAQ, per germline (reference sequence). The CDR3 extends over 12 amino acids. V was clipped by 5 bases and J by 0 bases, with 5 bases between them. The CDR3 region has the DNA TGTGCCAGCAGCAGAGGCTCCTACGAGCAGTACTTC. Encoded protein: CASSRGSYEQYF.

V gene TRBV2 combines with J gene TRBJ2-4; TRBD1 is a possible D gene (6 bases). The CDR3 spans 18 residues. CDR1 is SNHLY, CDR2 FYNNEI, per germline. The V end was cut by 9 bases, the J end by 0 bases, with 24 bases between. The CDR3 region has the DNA TGTGCCAGTTTATTGGACAGACACTCAACCCTAGCCAAAAACATTCAGTACTTC. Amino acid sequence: CASLLDRHSTLAKNIQYF.

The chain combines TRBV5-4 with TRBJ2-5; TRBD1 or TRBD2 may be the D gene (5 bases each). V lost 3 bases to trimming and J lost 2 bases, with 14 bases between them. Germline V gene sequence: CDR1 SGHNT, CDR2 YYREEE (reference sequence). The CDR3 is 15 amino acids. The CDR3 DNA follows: TGTGCCAGCAGCTGGGACCTAGTCAGTCAAGAGACCCAGTACTTC. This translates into CASSWDLVSQETQYF. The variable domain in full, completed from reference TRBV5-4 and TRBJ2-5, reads ETGVTQSPTHLIKTRGQQVTLRCSSQSGHNTVSWYQQALGQGPQFIFQYYREEENGRGNFPPRFSGLQFPNYSSELNVNALELDDSALYLCASSWDLVSQETQYFGPGTRLLVL.

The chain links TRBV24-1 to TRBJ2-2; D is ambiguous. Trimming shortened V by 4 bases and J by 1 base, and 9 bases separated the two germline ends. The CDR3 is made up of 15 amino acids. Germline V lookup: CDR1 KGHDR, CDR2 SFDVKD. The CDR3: CATSDSGVNTGELFF. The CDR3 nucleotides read TGTGCCACCAGTGACTCAGGTGTGAACACCGGGGAGCTGTTTTTT.

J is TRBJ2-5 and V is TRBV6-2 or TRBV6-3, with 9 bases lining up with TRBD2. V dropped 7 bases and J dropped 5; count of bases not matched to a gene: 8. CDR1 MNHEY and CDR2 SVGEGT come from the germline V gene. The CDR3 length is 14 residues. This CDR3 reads CASTPPAGGETQYF. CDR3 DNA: TGTGCCAGCACCCCACCCGCGGGAGGGGAGACCCAGTACTTC.